This is a list of T cell receptor beta chains from one sample in a study of siplizumab effects on memory and regulatory T cells. Only in-frame clones appear in the TCRdb table, and some are missing; sequencing was by immunoSEQ multiplex PCR. The data show some 100,000 clones, with around 90% seen just once and about 0.15% held by the top ten. The sequenced sample consisted of CD4+ T cells sorted from blood. Receptor source: a human donor in good health. CDR3s include the opening cysteine and the closing phenylalanine or tryptophan. A D gene is named only where the DNA matches it firmly. The listing skips clone size in some rows; elsewhere it reads once, few, many or a size class.

v_gene	abundance	j_gene	d_gene	CDR3aa	CDR3nt
TRBV5-6	.	TRBJ2-6	.	CASSQYDRSGANVLTF	TGTGCCAGCAGCCAATACGACCGTTCTGGGGCCAACGTCCTGACTTTC
TRBV23-1	.	TRBJ2-5	TRBD1	CAPDRGLHQETQYF	TGCGCACCAGACAGGGGGCTTCACCAAGAGACCCAGTACTTC
TRBV5-1	.	TRBJ2-5	TRBD2	CASSLRVAGETQYF	TGCGCCAGCAGCCTGAGGGTAGCGGGGGAGACCCAGTACTTC
TRBV7-8	.	TRBJ2-7	.	CASSLRDSSYEQYF	TGTGCCAGCAGCCTCAGGGACTCCTCCTACGAGCAGTACTTC
TRBV12-5	.	TRBJ2-1	TRBD2	CASGATSGGAIEQFF	TGTGCTAGTGGTGCAACTAGCGGGGGGGCCATTGAGCAGTTCTTC
TRBV6-1	few	TRBJ1-1	.	CASRVNTEAFF	TGTGCCAGCAGAGTGAACACTGAAGCTTTCTTT
TRBV2	.	TRBJ2-3	.	CASSERGPGDTQYF	TGTGCCAGCAGTGAGCGGGGGCCGGGAGATACGCAGTATTTT
TRBV9	.	TRBJ1-1	TRBD1	CASSAPGQGVSQAFF	TGTGCCAGCAGCGCCCCGGGACAGGGGGTCTCACAAGCTTTCTTT
TRBV29-1	.	TRBJ1-2	TRBD1	CSGARGTGYGYTF	TGCAGCGGTGCCCGCGGGACAGGGTATGGCTACACCTTC
TRBV19	.	TRBJ2-5	TRBD1	CASRRSDRQETQYF	TGTGCCAGTAGGAGATCGGACAGGCAAGAGACCCAGTACTTC
TRBV10-1	.	TRBJ1-6	TRBD1	CASSAGRGCNSPLHF	TGCGCCAGCAGCGCGGGCAGGGGGTGTAATTCACCCCTCCACTTT
TRBV18	.	TRBJ2-3	.	CASSNRSSDTQYF	TGTGCCAGCTCAAACCGATCCTCGGATACGCAGTATTTT
TRBV4-1	.	TRBJ1-1	.	CASSQASGAANTEAFF	TGCGCCAGCAGCCAAGCCTCAGGGGCGGCGAACACTGAAGCTTTCTTT
TRBV5-4	.	TRBJ1-5	TRBD1	CASSPAPGQINQPQHF	TGTGCCAGCAGCCCAGCACCGGGACAGATCAATCAGCCCCAGCATTTT
TRBV6-6	.	TRBJ2-5	TRBD2	CASSLGLAGFQETQYF	TGTGCCAGCAGCCTCGGACTAGCGGGGTTTCAAGAGACCCAGTACTTC
TRBV4-2	.	TRBJ2-3	TRBD2	CASSRPGTSGAQDTQYF	TGTGCCAGCAGCCGGCCGGGGACTAGCGGGGCCCAAGATACGCAGTATTTT
TRBV18	.	TRBJ1-1	.	CASSLPTSRLNTEAFF	TGTGCCAGCTCACTCCCCACGTCCCGCTTGAACACTGAAGCTTTCTTT
TRBV6-1	.	TRBJ1-1	TRBD1	CASISGGYMNTEAFF	TGTGCCAGCATCTCAGGGGGCTATATGAACACTGAAGCTTTCTTT
TRBV7-2	.	TRBJ2-7	TRBD1	CASSLGTGGQYEQYF	TGTGCCAGCAGCTTGGGTACAGGGGGACAGTACGAGCAGTACTTC
TRBV9	.	TRBJ2-5	.	CASSVDRARSETQYF	TGTGCCAGCAGCGTAGATAGGGCCCGCTCAGAGACCCAGTACTTC
TRBV6-4	once	TRBJ2-3	TRBD1	CASSEGTASDTQYF	TGTGCCAGCAGTGAAGGGACAGCGTCAGATACGCAGTATTTT
TRBV25-1	.	TRBJ1-1	.	CASSTGPYTEAFF	TGTGCCAGCAGTACAGGGCCGTACACTGAAGCTTTCTTT
TRBV5-4	.	TRBJ1-2	.	CASSLYGGRLDYTF	TGTGCCAGCAGCTTGTACGGGGGTAGGCTGGACTACACCTTC
TRBV6-1	.	TRBJ1-2	TRBD1	CASRRDRGYTF	TGTGCCAGCAGAAGGGACAGGGGCTACACCTTC
TRBV10-3	.	TRBJ1-1	.	CAISDDGRNTEAFF	TGTGCCATCAGTGATGATGGAAGGAACACTGAAGCTTTCTTT
TRBV19	once	TRBJ1-1	.	CASSLVMNTEAFF	TGTGCCAGTAGTCTTGTCATGAACACTGAAGCTTTCTTT
TRBV5-1	.	TRBJ2-7	TRBD2	CASSLVSGGAYEQYF	TGCGCCAGCAGCTTGGTGAGCGGGGGGGCCTACGAGCAGTACTTC
TRBV13	.	TRBJ2-5	TRBD2	CASSSGLASETQYF	TGTGCCAGCAGCTCGGGACTAGCTTCGGAGACCCAGTACTTC
TRBV6-6	.	TRBJ1-6	.	CASSYWQNINSPLHF	TGTGCCAGCAGTTACTGGCAGAACATTAATTCACCCCTCCACTTT
TRBV30	.	TRBJ2-1	TRBD2	CAWRGGPIAGGQFF	TGTGCCTGGAGAGGCGGCCCTATAGCGGGGGGGCAGTTCTTC